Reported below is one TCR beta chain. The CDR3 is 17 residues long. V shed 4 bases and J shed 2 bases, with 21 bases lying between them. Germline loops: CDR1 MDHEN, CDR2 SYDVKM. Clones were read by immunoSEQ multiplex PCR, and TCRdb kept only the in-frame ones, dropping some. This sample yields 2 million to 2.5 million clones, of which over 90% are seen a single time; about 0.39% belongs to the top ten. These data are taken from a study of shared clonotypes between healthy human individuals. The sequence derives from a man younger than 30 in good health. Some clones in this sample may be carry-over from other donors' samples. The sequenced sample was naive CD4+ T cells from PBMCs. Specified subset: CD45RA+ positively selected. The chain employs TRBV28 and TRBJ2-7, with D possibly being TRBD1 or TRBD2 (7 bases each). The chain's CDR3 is CASSSLRGDRGAYEQYF. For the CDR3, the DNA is TGTGCCAGCAGTTCCCTTCGGGGGGACAGAGGAGCCTACGAGCAGTACTTC.